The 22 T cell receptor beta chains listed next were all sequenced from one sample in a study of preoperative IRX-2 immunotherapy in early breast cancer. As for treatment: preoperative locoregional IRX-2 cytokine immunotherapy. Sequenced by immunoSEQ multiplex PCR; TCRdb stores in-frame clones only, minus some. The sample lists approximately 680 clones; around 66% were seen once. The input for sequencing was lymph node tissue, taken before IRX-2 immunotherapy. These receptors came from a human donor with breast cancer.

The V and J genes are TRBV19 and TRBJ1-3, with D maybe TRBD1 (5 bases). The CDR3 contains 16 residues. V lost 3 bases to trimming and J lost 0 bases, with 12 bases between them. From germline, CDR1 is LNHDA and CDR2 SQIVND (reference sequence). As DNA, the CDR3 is TGTGCCAGTAGTATTCCCTGGGGCACCTCTGGAAACACCATATATTTT. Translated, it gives CASSIPWGTSGNTIYF. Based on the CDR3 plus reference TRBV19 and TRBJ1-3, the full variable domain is DGGITQSPKYLFRKEGQNVTLSCEQNLNHDAMYWYRQDPGQGLRLIYYSQIVNDFQKGDIAEGYSVSREKKESFPLTVTSAQKNPTAFYLCASSIPWGTSGNTIYFGEGSWLTVV.

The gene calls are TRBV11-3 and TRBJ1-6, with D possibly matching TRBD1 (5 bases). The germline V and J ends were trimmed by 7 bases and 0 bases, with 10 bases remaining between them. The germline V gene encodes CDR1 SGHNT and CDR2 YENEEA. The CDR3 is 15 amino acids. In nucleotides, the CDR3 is TGTGCCAGCATGGGGCAGAGCTCCTATAATTCACCCCTCCACTTT. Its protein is CASMGQSSYNSPLHF.

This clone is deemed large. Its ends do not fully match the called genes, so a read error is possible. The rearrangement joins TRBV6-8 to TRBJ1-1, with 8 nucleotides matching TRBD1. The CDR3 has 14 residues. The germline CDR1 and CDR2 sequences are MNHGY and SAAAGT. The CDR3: CAISYRGMNTEAFF. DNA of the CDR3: TGTGCCATCAGTTACAGGGGGATGAACACTGAAGCTTTCTTT.

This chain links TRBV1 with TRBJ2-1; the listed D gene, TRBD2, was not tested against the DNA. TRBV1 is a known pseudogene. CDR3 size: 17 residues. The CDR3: CASSQDRRGGHNNEQFF. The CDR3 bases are TGCGCCAGCAGCCAAGATAGGCGGGGGGGCCATAACAATGAGCAGTTCTTC.

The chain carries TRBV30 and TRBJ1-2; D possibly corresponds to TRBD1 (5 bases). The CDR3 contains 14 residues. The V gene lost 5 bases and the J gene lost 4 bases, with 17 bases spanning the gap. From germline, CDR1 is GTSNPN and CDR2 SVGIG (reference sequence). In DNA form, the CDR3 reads TGTGCCTGGGGTCAGGAGGGAGGGACCTATGGCTACACCTTC. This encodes CAWGQEGGTYGYTF.

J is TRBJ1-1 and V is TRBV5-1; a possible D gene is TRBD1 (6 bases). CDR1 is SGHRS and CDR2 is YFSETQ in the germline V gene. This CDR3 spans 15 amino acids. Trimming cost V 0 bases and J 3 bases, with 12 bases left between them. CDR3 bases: TGCGCCAGCAGCTTGGTTGGGGGCATTTACACTGAAGCTTTCTTT. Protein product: CASSLVGGIYTEAFF.

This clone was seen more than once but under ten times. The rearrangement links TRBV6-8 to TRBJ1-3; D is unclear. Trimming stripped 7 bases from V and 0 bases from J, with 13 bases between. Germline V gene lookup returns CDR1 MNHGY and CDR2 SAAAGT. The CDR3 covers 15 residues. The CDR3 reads CASTPLADSGNTIYF. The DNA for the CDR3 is TGTGCCAGCACCCCCCTAGCGGACTCTGGAAACACCATATATTTT.

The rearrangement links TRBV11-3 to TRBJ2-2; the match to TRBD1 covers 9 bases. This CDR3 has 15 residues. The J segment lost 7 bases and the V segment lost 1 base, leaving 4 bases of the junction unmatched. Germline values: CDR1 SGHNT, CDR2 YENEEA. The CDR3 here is CASSLGTGGSGELFF. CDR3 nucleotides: TGTGCCAGCAGCTTAGGAACAGGGGGCAGCGGGGAGCTGTTTTTT.

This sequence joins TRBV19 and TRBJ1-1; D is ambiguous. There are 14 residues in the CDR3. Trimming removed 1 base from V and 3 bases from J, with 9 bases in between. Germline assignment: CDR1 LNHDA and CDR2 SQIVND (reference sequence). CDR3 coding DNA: TGTGCCAGTAGTATAGCCGGGAGCCACACTGAAGCTTTCTTT. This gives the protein CASSIAGSHTEAFF.

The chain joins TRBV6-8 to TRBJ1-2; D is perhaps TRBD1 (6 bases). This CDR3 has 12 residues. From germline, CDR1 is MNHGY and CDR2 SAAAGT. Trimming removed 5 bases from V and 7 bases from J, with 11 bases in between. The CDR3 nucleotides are TGTGCCAGCAGTCCAGGGGTCTTTGGCTACACCTTC. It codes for CASSPGVFGYTF.

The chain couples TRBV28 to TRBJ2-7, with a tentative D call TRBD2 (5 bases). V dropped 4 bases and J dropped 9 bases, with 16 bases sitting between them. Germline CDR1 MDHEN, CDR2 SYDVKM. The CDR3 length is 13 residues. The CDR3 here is CASSSLQTTGQYV. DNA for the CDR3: TGTGCCAGCAGTTCACTCCAGACTACGGGGCAGTACGTC.

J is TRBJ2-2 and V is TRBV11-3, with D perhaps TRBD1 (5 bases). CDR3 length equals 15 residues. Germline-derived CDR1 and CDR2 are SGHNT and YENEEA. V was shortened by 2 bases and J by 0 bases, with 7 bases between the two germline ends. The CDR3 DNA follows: TGTGCCAGCAGCTTACAGGGCGCGAACACCGGGGAGCTGTTTTTT. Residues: CASSLQGANTGELFF. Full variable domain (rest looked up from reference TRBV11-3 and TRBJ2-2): EAGVVQSPRYKIIEKKQPVAFWCNPISGHNTLYWYLQNLGQGPELLIRYENEEAVDDSQLPKDRFSAERLKGVDSTLKIQPAELGDSAVYLCASSLQGANTGELFFGEGSRLTVL.

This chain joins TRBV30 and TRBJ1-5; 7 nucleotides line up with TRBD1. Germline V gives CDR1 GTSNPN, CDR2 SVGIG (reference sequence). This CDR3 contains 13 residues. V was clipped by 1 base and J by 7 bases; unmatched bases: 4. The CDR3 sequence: CAWSARGGQPQHF. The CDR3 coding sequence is TGTGCCTGGAGTGCTCGAGGGGGCCAGCCCCAGCATTTT.

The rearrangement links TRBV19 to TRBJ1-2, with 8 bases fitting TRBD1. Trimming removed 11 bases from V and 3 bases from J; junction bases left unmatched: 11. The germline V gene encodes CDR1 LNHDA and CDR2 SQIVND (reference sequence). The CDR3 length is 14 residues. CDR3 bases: TGTGCCTCTAACTCGCGGGACAGGTACTATGGCTACACCTTC. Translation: CASNSRDRYYGYTF. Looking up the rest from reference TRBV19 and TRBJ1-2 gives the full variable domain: DGGITQSPKYLFRKEGQNVTLSCEQNLNHDAMYWYRQDPGQGLRLIYYSQIVNDFQKGDIAEGYSVSREKKESFPLTVTSAQKNPTAFYLCASNSRDRYYGYTFGSGTRLTVV.

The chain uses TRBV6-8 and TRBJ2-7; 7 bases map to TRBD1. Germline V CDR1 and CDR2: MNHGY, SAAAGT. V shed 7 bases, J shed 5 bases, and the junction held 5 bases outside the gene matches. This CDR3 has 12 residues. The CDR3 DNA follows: TGTGCCAGCACTAGGGGGCTGGACGAGCAGTACTTC. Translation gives CASTRGLDEQYF.

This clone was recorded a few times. This CDR3 reads CASSQGQFGNQPQHF. CDR3 bases: TGCGCCAGCAGCCAGGGACAGTTTGGCAATCAGCCCCAGCATTTT. J is TRBJ1-5 and V is TRBV1; TRBD1 is taken as the D call from the table, unchecked against the DNA. TRBV1 is tagged as a pseudogene. The CDR3 runs 15 residues.

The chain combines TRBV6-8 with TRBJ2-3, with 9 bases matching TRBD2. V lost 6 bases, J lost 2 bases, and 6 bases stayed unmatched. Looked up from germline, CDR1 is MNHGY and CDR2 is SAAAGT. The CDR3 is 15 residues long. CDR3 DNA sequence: TGTGCCAGCAGCTCCCTAGCGGGGTCCACAGATACGCAGTATTTT. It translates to CASSSLAGSTDTQYF.

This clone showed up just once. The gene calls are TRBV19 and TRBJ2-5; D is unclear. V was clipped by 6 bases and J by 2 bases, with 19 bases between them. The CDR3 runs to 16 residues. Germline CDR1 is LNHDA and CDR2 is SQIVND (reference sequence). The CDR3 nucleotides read TGTGCCAGTAGCTATACCAAGACGCTGTCTCAAGAGACCCAGTACTTC. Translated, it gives CASSYTKTLSQETQYF.

CDR3 in amino acids: CAWSGRLAGGPGSYNEQFF. In nucleotides, the CDR3 is TGTGCCTGGAGTGGGAGACTAGCGGGGGGGCCTGGGTCCTACAATGAGCAGTTCTTC. The V and J genes are TRBV30 and TRBJ2-1, with TRBD2 matching over 14 bases. In germline, CDR1 is GTSNPN, CDR2 SVGIG (reference sequence). This CDR3 is built from 19 residues. Germline trimming cut 1 base from V and 1 base from J; bases unmatched to any gene: 9.

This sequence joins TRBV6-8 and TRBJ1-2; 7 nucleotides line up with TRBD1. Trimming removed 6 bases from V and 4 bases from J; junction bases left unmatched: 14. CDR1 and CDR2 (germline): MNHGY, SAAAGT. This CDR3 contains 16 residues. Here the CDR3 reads CASRRTGTANIYGYTF. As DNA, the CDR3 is TGTGCCAGCAGACGAACCGGGACAGCCAATATCTATGGCTACACCTTC.

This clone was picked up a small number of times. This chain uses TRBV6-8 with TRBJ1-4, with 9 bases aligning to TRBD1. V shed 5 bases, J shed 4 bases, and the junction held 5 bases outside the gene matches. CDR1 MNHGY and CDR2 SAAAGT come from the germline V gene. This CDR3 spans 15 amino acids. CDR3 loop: CASSKGTGNNEKLFF. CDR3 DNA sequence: TGTGCCAGCAGTAAAGGGACAGGGAATAATGAAAAACTGTTTTTT.

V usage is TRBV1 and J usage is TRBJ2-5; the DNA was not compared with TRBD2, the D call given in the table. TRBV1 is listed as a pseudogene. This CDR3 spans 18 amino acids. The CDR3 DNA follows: TGCGCCAGCAGCCCCGGGGCGGGGGGGCTCGGTACTGGAGAGACCCAGTACTTC. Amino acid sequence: CASSPGAGGLGTGETQYF.